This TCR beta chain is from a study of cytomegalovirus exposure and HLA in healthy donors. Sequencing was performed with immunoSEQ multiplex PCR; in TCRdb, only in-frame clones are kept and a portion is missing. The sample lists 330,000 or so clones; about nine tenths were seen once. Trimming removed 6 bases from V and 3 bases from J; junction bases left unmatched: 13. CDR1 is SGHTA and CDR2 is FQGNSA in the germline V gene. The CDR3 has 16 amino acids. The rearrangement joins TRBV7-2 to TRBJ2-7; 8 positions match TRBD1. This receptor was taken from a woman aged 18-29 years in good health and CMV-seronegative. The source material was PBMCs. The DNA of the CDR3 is TGTGCCAGCAGGCTGCCAGGACAGGGTGGTAGCTACGAGCAGTACTTC. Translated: CASRLPGQGGSYEQYF.